This T cell receptor (beta chain) appears in the sequencing data of a study of blood T cell repertoires in COVID-19. At the level of the study: Sites in the United States, Italy and Spain provided acute and convalescent COVID-19 samples. Sample material is recorded as cDNA or gDNA derived from T cells, B-cell-depleted T cells, or PBMCs.

The ends were cut back, 1 base at V and 3 bases at J, with 7 bases in the middle. CDR1 is MNHEY and CDR2 is SVGEGT in the germline V gene. The CDR3 consists of 14 residues. Study processing details: Using reference gene primer amplification, nucleated cell counts were estimated. TCRdb keeps only in-frame clones here, not all; method: immunoSEQ multiplex PCR. V and J calls and clone size are those listed in that table; D and trimming were worked out from the DNA. The sample has under 400,000 clones, around 90% seen once. This TCR was sampled from a man aged 18 to 29 with active or convalescent COVID-19. Sequenced material: peripheral blood. The chain combines TRBV6-2 or TRBV6-3 with TRBJ1-5; no firm D call. CDR3 DNA: TGTGCCAGCAGTTACTTTCAGTACAATCAGCCCCAGCATTTT. This sequence encodes CASSYFQYNQPQHF.